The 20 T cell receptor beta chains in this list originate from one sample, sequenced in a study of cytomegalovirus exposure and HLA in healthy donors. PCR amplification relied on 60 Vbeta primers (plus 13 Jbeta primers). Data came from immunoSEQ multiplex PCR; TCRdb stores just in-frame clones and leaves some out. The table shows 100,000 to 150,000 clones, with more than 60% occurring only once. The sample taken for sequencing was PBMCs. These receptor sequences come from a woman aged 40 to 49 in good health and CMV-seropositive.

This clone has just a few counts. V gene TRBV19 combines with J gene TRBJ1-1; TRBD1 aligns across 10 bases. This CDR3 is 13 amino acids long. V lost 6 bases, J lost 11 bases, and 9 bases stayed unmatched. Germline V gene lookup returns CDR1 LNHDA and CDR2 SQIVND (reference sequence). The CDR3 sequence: CASSRGTGDRAFF. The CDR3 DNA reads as TGTGCCAGTAGCCGAGGGACAGGGGACAGGGCTTTCTTT.

CDR3 nucleotides: TGTGCCAGCTTTAAAGCGGGGGGCTCCTACAATGAGCAGTTCTTC. It is translated as CASFKAGGSYNEQFF. V gene TRBV27 combines with J gene TRBJ2-1, with 9 positions matching TRBD2. This CDR3 has 15 residues. Germline CDR1 reads MNHEY; CDR2 reads SMNVEV (reference sequence). The V segment lost 8 bases and the J segment 0 bases; nucleotides outside the gene matches: 5.

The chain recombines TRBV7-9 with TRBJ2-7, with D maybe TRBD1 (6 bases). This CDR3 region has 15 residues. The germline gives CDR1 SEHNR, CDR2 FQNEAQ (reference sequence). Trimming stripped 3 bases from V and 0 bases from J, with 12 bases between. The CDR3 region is CASSFGQSRSYEQYF. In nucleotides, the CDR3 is TGTGCCAGCAGCTTCGGACAGTCCCGCTCCTACGAGCAGTACTTC.

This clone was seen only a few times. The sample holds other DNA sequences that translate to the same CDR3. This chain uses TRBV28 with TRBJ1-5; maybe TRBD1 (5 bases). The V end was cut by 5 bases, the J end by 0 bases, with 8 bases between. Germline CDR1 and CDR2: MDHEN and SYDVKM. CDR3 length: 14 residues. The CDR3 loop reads CASSTQGSNQPQHF. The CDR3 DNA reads TGTGCCAGCAGTACTCAGGGTAGCAATCAGCCCCAGCATTTT.

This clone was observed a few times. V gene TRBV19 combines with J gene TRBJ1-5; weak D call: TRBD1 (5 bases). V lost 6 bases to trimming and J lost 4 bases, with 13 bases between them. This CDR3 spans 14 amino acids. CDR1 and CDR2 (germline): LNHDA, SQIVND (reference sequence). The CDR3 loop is CASRPGQNNQPQHF. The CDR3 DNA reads TGTGCCAGTAGACCCGGACAAAATAATCAGCCCCAGCATTTT.

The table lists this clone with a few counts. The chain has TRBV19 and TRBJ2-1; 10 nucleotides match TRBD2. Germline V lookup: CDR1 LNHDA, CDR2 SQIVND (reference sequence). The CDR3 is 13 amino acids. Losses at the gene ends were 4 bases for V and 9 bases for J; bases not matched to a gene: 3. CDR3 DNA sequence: TGTGCCAGTAGTAAGCGGGAGGGCCTTGAGCAGTTCTTC. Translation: CASSKREGLEQFF.

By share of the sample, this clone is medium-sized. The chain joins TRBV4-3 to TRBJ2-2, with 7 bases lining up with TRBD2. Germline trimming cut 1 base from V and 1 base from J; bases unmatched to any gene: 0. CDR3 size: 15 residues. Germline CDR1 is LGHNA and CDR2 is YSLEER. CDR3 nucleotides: TGCGCCAGCAGCCAAGTAGCGGGGAACACCGGGGAGCTGTTTTTT. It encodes CASSQVAGNTGELFF.

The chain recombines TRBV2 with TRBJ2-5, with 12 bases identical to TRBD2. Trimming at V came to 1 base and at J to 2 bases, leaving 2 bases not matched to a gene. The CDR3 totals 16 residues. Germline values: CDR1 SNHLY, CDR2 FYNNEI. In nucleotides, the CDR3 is TGTGCCAGCAGTGAAGGGCTAGCGGGGGGGCAAGAGACCCAGTACTTC. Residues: CASSEGLAGGQETQYF.

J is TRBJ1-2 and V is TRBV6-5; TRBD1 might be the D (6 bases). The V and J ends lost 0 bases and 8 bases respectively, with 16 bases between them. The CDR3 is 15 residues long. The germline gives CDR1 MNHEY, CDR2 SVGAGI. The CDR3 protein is CASSYSGLGGQGYTF. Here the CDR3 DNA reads TGTGCCAGCAGTTACTCCGGTTTGGGGGGGCAAGGCTACACCTTC.

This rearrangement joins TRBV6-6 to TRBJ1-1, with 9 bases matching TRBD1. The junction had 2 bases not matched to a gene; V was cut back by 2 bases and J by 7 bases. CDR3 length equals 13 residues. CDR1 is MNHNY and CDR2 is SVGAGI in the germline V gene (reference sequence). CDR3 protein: CASSYPDRGEAFF. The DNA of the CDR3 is TGTGCCAGCAGTTACCCGGACAGGGGTGAAGCTTTCTTT.

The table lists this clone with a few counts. CDR3 in DNA: TGTGCCAGCAGTGAATATGGAGGGACAGGGACCACTGAAGCTTTCTTT. Its protein is CASSEYGGTGTTEAFF. The chain couples TRBV25-1 to TRBJ1-1; 9 bases fit TRBD1. This CDR3 has 16 amino acids. V was pared by 0 bases and J by 4 bases, with 6 bases of the junction left unmatched. In germline, CDR1 is MGHDK, CDR2 SYGVNS.

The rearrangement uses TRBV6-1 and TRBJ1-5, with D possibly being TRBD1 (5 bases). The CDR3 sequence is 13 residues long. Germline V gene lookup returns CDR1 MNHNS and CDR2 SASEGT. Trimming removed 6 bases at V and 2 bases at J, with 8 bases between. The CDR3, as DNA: TGTGCCAGCAGGCAAGGGGGCAATCAGCCCCAGCATTTT. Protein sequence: CASRQGGNQPQHF.

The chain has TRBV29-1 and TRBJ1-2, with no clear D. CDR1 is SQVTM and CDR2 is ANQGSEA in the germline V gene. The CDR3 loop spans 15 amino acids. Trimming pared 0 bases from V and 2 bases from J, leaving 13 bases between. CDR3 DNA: TGCAGCGTTGAAGATTCAAGGAGGCAGAACTATGGCTACACCTTC. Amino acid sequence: CSVEDSRRQNYGYTF.

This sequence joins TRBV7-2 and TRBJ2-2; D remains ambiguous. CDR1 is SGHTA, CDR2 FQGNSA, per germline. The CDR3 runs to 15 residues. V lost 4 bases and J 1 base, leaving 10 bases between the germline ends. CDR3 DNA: TGTGCCAGCAGCTCCCCCTCAGGGAACACCGGGGAGCTGTTTTTT. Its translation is CASSSPSGNTGELFF.

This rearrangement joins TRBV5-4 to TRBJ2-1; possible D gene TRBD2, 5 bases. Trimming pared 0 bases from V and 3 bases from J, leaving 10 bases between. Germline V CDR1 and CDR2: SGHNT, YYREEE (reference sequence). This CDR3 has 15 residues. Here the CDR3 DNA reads TGTGCCAGCAGCTTGGTACGGGGATACTACAATGAGCAGTTCTTC. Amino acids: CASSLVRGYYNEQFF. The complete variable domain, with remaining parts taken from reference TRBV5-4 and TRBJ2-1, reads ETGVTQSPTHLIKTRGQQVTLRCSSQSGHNTVSWYQQALGQGPQFIFQYYREEENGRGNFPPRFSGLQFPNYSSELNVNALELDDSALYLCASSLVRGYYNEQFFGPGTRLTVL.

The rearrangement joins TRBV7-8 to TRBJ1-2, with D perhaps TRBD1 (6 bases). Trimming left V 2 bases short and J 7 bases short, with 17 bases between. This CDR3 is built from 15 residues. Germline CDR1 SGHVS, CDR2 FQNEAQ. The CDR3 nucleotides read TGTGCCAGCAGCTTACCGGGACAAAAGAATGGTGGCTACACCTTC. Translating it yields CASSLPGQKNGGYTF.

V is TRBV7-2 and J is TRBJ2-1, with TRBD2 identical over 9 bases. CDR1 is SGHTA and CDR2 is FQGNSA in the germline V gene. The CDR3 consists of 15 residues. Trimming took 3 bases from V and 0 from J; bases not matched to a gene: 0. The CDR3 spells CASSLRGGSYNEQFF. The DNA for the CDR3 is TGTGCCAGCAGCTTGCGGGGGGGCTCCTACAATGAGCAGTTCTTC.

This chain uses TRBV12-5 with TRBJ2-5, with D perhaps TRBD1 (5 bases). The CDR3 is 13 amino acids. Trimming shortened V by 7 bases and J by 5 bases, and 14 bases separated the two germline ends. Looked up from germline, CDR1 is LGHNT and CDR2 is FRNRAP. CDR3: CASAAGFRETQYF. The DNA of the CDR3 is TGTGCTAGTGCCGCAGGGTTCAGGGAGACCCAGTACTTC. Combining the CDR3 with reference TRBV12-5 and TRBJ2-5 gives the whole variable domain DARVTQTPRHKVTEMGQEVTMRCQPILGHNTVFWYRQTMMQGLELLAYFRNRAPLDDSGMPKDRFSAEMPDATLATLKIQPSEPRDSAVYFCASAAGFRETQYFGPGTRLLVL.

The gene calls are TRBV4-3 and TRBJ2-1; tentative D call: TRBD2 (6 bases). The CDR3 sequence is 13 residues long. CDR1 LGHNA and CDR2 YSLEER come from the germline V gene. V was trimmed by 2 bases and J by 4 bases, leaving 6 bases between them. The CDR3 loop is CASSQLAYNEQFF. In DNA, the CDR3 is TGCGCCAGCAGCCAACTAGCGTACAATGAGCAGTTCTTC.

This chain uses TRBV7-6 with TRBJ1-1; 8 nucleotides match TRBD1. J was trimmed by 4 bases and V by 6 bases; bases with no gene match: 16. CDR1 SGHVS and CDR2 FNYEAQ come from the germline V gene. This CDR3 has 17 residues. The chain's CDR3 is CASSLSPTQGVSTEAFF. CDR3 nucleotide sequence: TGTGCCAGCAGTCTTTCACCAACACAGGGGGTGAGCACTGAAGCTTTCTTT. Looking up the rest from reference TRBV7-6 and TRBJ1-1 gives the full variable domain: GAGVSQSPRYKVTKRGQDVALRCDPISGHVSLYWYRQALGQGPEFLTYFNYEAQQDKSGLPNDRFSAERPEGSISTLTIQRTEQRDSAMYRCASSLSPTQGVSTEAFFGQGTRLTVV.